This T cell receptor (beta chain) was identified in a study of shared clonotypes between healthy human individuals. The method was immunoSEQ multiplex PCR; TCRdb's version includes in-frame clones alone and lacks a portion of them. The data hold fewer than 1.8 million clones, with 98% observed a single time. V lost 1 base, J lost 6 bases, and 7 bases stayed unmatched. From germline, CDR1 is LGHNA and CDR2 YSLEER. The CDR3 sequence is 16 residues long. This TCR was recovered from a man younger than 45 in good health. The chain has TRBV4-3 and TRBJ2-2; the match to TRBD2 covers 8 bases. The sample was naive CD4+ T cells sorted from blood. Indicated subset: CD45RA+ positively selected. CDR3 residues: CASSQVSGGPAGELFF. As DNA, the CDR3 is TGCGCCAGCAGCCAAGTATCGGGAGGGCCCGCCGGGGAGCTGTTTTTT.